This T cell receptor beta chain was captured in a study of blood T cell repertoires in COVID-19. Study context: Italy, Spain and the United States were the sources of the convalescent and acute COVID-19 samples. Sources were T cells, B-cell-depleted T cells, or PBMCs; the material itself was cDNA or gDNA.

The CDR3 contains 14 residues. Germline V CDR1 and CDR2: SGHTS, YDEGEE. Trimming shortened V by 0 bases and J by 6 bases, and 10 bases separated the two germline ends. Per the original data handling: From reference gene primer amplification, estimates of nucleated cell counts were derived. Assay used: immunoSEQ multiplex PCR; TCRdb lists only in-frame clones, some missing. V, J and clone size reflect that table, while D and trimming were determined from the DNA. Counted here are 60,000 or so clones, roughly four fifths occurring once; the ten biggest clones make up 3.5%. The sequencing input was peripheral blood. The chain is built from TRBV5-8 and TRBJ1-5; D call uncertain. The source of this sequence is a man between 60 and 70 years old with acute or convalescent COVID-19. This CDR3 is CASSLGAGPQPQHF. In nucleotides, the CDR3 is TGTGCCAGCAGCTTGGGGGCAGGCCCTCAGCCCCAGCATTTT.